This entry is about one T cell receptor beta chain. Germline CDR1 is SGHTA and CDR2 is FQGTGA. The length of the CDR3 is 16 residues. With 1 base removed from V and 1 base from J, the gap between germline ends came to 11 bases. Indicated treatment: roughly 20 received Ad26.COV2.S at low or high dose, single or two shots; roughly 5 received placebo; per-sample allocation not given. Day 63 after the first injection of vaccine or placebo was the sampling time. The donor's status was that of an adult aged 18-55 years in Boston. This record belongs to a study of Ad26.COV2.S vaccination and SARS-CoV-2 variants. Study background: A COV1001 Ad26.COV2.S trial-arm participant provided the sample. Intramuscularly, Ad26.COV2.S was given either once or twice, 56 days apart.

Clones were read by immunoSEQ multiplex PCR, and TCRdb kept only the in-frame ones, dropping some. The table shows 350,000 to 500,000 clones, with roughly nine tenths occurring only once. The sequencing here drew on peripheral blood, taken in a trial of Ad26.COV2.S vaccine versus placebo. The TCR originated in a person between 18 and 65 years old who received the Ad26.COV2.S COVID-19 vaccine or a placebo. V and J are TRBV7-3 and TRBJ1-5; tentatively, D is TRBD1 (5 bases). The CDR3 DNA follows: TGTGCCAGCAGCTTAAATATTGGGGGAAGCAATCAGCCCCAGCATTTT. Protein sequence: CASSLNIGGSNQPQHF.